The rows below give T cell receptor beta chains drawn from one sample of a study of blood T cell repertoires in COVID-19. The data were produced by immunoSEQ multiplex PCR, yet TCRdb's version contains in-frame clones alone and is incomplete. The data show under 150,000 clones, more than 60% seen once. Sequencing was done on a sample of peripheral blood. Receptors were obtained from a woman aged 70 to 79 with acute or convalescent COVID-19. CDR3s include the opening cysteine and the closing phenylalanine or tryptophan. The D gene is left open where the match is weak. The size of a clone is reported for some rows only, either as once, few or many, or as a class for expanded clones.

d_call,j_call,clone_size,v_call,cdr3_aa,cdr3_nt
.,TRBJ1-4,.,TRBV3-1/TRBV3-2,CASSQTGREDEKLFF,TGTGCCAGCAGCCAGACAGGACGGGAAGACGAAAAACTGTTTTTT
.,TRBJ1-2,.,TRBV2,CASSGGRQRRNYGYTF,TGTGCCAGCAGTGGGGGGCGGCAGCGGAGGAACTATGGCTACACCTTC
.,TRBJ2-7,.,TRBV29-1,CSVEDRDNYEQYF,TGCAGCGTTGAAGACCGCGACAACTACGAGCAGTACTTC
.,TRBJ1-4,.,TRBV10-2,CASSEVRRVGKLFF,TGCGCCAGCAGTGAGGTCCGCAGGGTGGGGAAACTGTTTTTT
.,TRBJ2-5,.,TRBV27,CASRTHSGFTQYF,TGTGCCAGCAGGACCCACTCCGGGTTTACCCAGTACTTC
TRBD2,TRBJ2-3,.,TRBV10-1,CASGPSGPTDTQYF,TGCGCCAGCGGGCCTAGCGGACCGACAGATACGCAGTATTTT
.,TRBJ1-5,once,TRBV12-3/TRBV12-4,CASRQGGGPQHF,TGTGCCAGCAGACAGGGTGGTGGCCCCCAGCATTTT
TRBD1,TRBJ2-6,.,TRBV7-9,CASSLGQGVPGANVLTF,TGTGCCAGCAGCTTAGGACAGGGAGTCCCTGGGGCCAACGTCCTGACTTTC
.,TRBJ2-7,.,TRBV10-2,CASRTTNSYEQYF,TGCGCCAGCAGGACGACAAACTCCTACGAGCAGTACTTC
.,TRBJ2-3,.,TRBV9,CASSSQGTDTQYF,TGTGCCAGCAGCTCCCAGGGAACAGATACGCAGTATTTT
TRBD1,TRBJ1-2,few,TRBV11-2,CASSLDRGYGYTF,TGTGCCAGCAGCTTAGACAGGGGGTATGGCTACACCTTC
.,TRBJ2-7,few,TRBV5-1,CASSRIQGFYEQYF,TGCGCCAGCAGCCGCATACAGGGTTTCTACGAGCAGTACTTC
TRBD2,TRBJ2-3,once,TRBV29-1,CSVDGLAGPKDTQYF,TGCAGCGTTGACGGACTAGCGGGGCCTAAGGATACGCAGTATTTT
.,TRBJ1-2,few,TRBV14,CASSQDISYGYTF,TGTGCCAGCAGCCAAGATATCAGCTATGGCTACACCTTC
TRBD1,TRBJ1-5,.,TRBV7-2,CASSAGQYSNQPQHF,TGTGCCAGCAGCGCGGGACAGTACAGCAATCAGCCCCAGCATTTT
.,TRBJ2-1,.,TRBV19,CASSWGGGGDYNEQFF,TGTGCCAGTAGTTGGGGAGGGGGAGGGGACTACAATGAGCAGTTCTTC
.,TRBJ1-2,.,TRBV9,CASSVESGVTNYGYTF,TGTGCCAGCAGCGTAGAATCAGGGGTAACTAACTATGGCTACACCTTC
.,TRBJ1-2,.,TRBV12-5,CASGLVLQGPYGYTF,TGTGCTAGTGGTTTGGTACTTCAGGGCCCCTATGGCTACACCTTC
.,TRBJ2-3,.,TRBV5-1,CASSLQSTDTQYF,TGCGCCAGCAGCTTGCAATCCACAGATACGCAGTATTTT
TRBD2,TRBJ2-3,.,TRBV7-2,CASSLVGLETDTQYF,TGTGCCAGCAGCTTAGTAGGACTAGAAACAGATACGCAGTATTTT
TRBD1,TRBJ2-5,.,TRBV16,CASSQDRVETQYF,TGTGCCAGCAGCCAAGACAGGGTTGAGACCCAGTACTTC
TRBD1,TRBJ1-1,.,TRBV7-2,CASSSDRGWTEAFF,TGTGCCAGCAGCTCAGACAGGGGTTGGACTGAAGCTTTCTTT